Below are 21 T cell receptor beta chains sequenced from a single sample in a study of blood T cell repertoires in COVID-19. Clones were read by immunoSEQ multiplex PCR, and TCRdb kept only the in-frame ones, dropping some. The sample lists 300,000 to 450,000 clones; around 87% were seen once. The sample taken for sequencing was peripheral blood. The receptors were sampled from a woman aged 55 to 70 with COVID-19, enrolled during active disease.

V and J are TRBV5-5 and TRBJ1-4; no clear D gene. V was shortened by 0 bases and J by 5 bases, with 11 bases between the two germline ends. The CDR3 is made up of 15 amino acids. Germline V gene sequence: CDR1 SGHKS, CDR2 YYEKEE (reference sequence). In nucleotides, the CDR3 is TGTGCCAGCAGCTTGGGAGGTGGAGAGAATGAAAAACTGTTTTTT. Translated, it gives CASSLGGGENEKLFF.

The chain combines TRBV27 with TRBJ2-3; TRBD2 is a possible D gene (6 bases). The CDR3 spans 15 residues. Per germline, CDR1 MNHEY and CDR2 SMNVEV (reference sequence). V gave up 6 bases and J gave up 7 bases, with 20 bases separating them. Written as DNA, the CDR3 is TGTGCCAGCAGCCCCCGGGGGACGATTACAAATACGCAGTATTTT. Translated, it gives CASSPRGTITNTQYF.

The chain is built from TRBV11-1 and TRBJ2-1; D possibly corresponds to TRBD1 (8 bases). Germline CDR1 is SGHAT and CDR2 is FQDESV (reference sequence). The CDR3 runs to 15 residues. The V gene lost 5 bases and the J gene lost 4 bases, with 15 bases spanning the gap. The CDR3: CASSQTGEGYNEQFF. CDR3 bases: TGTGCCAGCAGCCAGACAGGGGAGGGTTACAATGAGCAGTTCTTC. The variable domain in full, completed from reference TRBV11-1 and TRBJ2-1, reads EAEVAQSPRYKITEKSQAVAFWCDPISGHATLYWYRQILGQGPELLVQFQDESVVDDSQLPKDRFSAERLKGVDSTLKIQPAELGDSAMYLCASSQTGEGYNEQFFGPGTRLTVL.

The chain's CDR3 is CASIQTPGPQHF. The CDR3 bases are TGTGCCAGCATACAGACCCCCGGGCCCCAGCATTTT. The chain links TRBV6-5 to TRBJ1-5; D is unresolved. This CDR3 is built from 12 residues. With 7 bases removed from V and 9 bases from J, the gap between germline ends came to 13 bases. Germline loops: CDR1 MNHEY, CDR2 SVGAGI.

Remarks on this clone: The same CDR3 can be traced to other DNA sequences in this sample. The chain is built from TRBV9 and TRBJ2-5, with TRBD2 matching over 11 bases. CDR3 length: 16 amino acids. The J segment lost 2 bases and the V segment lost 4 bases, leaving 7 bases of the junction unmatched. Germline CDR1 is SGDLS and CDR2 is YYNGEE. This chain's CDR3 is CASSPGLAGGQETQYF. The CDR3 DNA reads TGTGCCAGCAGCCCCGGACTAGCGGGTGGGCAAGAGACCCAGTACTTC. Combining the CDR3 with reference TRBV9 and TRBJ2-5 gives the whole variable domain DSGVTQTPKHLITATGQRVTLRCSPRSGDLSVYWYQQSLDQGLQFLIQYYNGEERAKGNILERFSAQQFPDLHSELNLSSLELGDSALYFCASSPGLAGGQETQYFGPGTRLLVL.

The CDR3 reads CASSQGGVNTEAFF. CDR3 nucleotides: TGTGCCAGCAGCCAGGGGGGGGTGAACACTGAAGCTTTCTTT. V gene TRBV3-1 (or the pseudogene TRBV3-2) combines with J gene TRBJ1-1, with a weak D call TRBD1 (5 bases). Germline loops: CDR1 LGHDT, CDR2 YNNKEL (reference sequence). The V gene lost 3 bases and the J gene lost 0 bases, with 8 bases spanning the gap. This CDR3 has 14 amino acids.

Written as DNA, the CDR3 is TGTGCCAGTAGTATGGGGCACGGCAATGAGCAGTTCTTC. It encodes CASSMGHGNEQFF. The J gene is TRBJ2-1, the V gene TRBV19; D is possibly TRBD1 (5 bases). CDR1 is LNHDA and CDR2 is SQIVND in the germline V gene (reference sequence). CDR3 size: 13 residues. V dropped 3 bases and J dropped 6 bases, with 9 bases sitting between them.

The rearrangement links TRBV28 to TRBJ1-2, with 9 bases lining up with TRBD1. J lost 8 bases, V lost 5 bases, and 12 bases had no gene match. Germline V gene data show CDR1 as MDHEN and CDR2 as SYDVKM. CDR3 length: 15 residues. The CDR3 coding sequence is TGTGCCAGCAGTAATACCTGGACAGGGGCGAAGGGCTACACCTTC. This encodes CASSNTWTGAKGYTF.

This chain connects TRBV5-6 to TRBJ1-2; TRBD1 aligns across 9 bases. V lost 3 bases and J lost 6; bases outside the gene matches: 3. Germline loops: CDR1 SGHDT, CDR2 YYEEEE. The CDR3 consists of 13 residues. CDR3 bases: TGTGCCAGCAGCTGGGACAGGGTGAATGGCTACACCTTC. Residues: CASSWDRVNGYTF. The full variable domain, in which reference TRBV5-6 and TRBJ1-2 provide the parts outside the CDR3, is DAGVTQSPTHLIKTRGQQVTLRCSPKSGHDTVSWYQQALGQGPQFIFQYYEEEERQRGNFPDRFSGHQFPNYSSELNVNALLLGDSALYLCASSWDRVNGYTFGSGTRLTVV.

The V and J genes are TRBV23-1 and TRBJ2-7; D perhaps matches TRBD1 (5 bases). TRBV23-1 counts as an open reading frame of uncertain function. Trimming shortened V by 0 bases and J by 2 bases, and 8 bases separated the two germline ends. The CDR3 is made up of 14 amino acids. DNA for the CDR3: TGCGCCAGCAGTCAATCGGTGACAGCCTACGAGCAGTACTTC. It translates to CASSQSVTAYEQYF.

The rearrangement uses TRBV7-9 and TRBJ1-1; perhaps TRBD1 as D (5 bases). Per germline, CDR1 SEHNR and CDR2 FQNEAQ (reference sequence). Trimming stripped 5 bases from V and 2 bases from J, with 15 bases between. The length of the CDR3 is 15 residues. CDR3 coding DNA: TGTGCCAGCAGCCGCGAAAGACAGAAAAACACTGAAGCTTTCTTT. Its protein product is CASSRERQKNTEAFF.

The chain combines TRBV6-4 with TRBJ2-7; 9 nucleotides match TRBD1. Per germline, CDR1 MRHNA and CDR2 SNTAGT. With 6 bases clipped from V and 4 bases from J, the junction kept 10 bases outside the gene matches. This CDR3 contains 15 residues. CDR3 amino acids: CASSGIRDRAYEQYF. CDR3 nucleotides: TGTGCCAGCAGCGGAATCCGGGACAGGGCTTACGAGCAGTACTTC.

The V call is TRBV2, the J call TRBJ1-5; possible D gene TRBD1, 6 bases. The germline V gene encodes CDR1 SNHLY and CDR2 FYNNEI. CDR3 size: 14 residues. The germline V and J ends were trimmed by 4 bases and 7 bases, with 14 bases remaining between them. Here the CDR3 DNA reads TGTGCCAGCAGTGGAACAGGGCAGTGGCAGCCCCAGCATTTT. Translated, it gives CASSGTGQWQPQHF.

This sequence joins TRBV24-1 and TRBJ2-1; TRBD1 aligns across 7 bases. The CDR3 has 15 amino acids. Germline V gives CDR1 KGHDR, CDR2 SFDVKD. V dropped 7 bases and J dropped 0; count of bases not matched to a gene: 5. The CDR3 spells CATSAAGGSYNEQFF. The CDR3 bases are TGTGCCACCAGCGCGGCAGGGGGCTCCTACAATGAGCAGTTCTTC.

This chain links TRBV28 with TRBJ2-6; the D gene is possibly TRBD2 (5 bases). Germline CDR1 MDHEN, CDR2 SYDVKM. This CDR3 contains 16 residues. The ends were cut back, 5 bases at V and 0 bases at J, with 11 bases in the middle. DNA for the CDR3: TGTGCCAGCAGTCCAGGAGGTGTCTCTGGGGCCAACGTCCTGACTTTC. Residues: CASSPGGVSGANVLTF.

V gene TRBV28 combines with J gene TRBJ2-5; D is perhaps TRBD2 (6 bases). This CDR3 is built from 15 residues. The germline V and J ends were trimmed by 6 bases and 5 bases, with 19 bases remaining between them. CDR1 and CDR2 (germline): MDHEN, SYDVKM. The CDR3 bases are TGTGCCAGCAGCCTACCCGGGGTTCGGGGGGAGACCCAGTACTTC. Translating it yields CASSLPGVRGETQYF. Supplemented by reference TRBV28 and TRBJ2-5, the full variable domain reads DVKVTQSSRYLVKRTGEKVFLECVQDMDHENMFWYRQDPGLGLRLIYFSYDVKMKEKGDIPEGYSVSREKKERFSLILESASTNQTSMYLCASSLPGVRGETQYFGPGTRLLVL.

DNA for the CDR3: TGCAGCGTTGAAGTGGGACTACCCTACAATGAGCAGTTCTTC. Amino acid sequence: CSVEVGLPYNEQFF. J is TRBJ2-1 and V is TRBV29-1, with 7 nucleotides matching TRBD2. The germline V gene has CDR1 SQVTM and CDR2 ANQGSEA. Germline trimming cut 1 base from V and 2 bases from J; bases unmatched to any gene: 2. This CDR3 comprises 14 residues.

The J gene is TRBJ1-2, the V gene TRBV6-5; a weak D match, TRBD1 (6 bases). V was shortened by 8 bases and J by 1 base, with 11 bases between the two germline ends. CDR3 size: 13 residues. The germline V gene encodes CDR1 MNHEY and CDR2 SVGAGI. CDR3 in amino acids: CASLPGDNYGYTF. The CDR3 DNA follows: TGTGCCAGCTTACCAGGGGATAACTATGGCTACACCTTC.

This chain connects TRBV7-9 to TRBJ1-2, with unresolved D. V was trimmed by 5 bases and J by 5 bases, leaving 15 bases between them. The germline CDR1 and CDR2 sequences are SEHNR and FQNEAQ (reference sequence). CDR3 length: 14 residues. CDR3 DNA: TGTGCCAGCAGCCCCGAGGTGCTCGGATATGGCTACACCTTC. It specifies CASSPEVLGYGYTF.

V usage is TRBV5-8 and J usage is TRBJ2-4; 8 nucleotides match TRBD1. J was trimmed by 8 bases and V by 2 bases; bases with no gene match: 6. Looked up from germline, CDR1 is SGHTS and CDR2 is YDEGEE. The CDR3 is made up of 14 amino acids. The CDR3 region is CASSLGQGSYIQYF. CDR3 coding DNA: TGTGCCAGCAGCTTAGGACAGGGAAGTTACATTCAGTACTTC.

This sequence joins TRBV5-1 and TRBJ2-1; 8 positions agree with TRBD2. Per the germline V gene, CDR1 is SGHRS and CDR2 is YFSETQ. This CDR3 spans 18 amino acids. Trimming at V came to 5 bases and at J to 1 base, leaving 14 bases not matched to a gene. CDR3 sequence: CASRAGVNSMGSYNEQFF. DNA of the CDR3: TGCGCCAGCAGAGCGGGGGTCAATAGTATGGGATCCTACAATGAGCAGTTCTTC.